This TCR beta chain comes out of a study of T cell repertoires in cytomegalovirus infection. Whole-study context: In the study, CMV epitopes included recently identified HLA-C-restricted and well-studied HLA-B-restricted ones.

TCRdb called the reads again in MiXCR, with one record for every CDR3 protein. The top ten hold 90% to 95% of the sample, which has 75,000 to 100,000 distinct CDR3 sequences, approximately 45% seen once. The ends lost 2 bases at V and 2 bases at J; junction bases unmatched: 3. This CDR3 comprises 14 residues. The germline CDR1 and CDR2 sequences are SGHNT and YYREEE (reference sequence). As concerns this clonotype: No antigen is known for it.

This clonotype was sampled from a human donor in good health (CMV status not recorded). Some clones in this sample may be carry-over from other donors' samples. The chain combines TRBV5-4 with TRBJ1-2; 7 nucleotides match TRBD1. The specimen was CD8+ T cells from cultured PBMCs, collected from culture after CMV antigen stimulation. The CDR3 here is CASSFDRANYGYTF. For the CDR3, the DNA is TGTGCCAGCAGCTTTGACAGGGCAAACTATGGCTACACCTTC.